This TCR beta chain stems from a study of blood T cell repertoires in COVID-19. On the study more broadly: Sites in the United States, Italy and Spain provided acute and convalescent COVID-19 samples. The cDNA or gDNA used as material had been derived from T cells, B-cell-depleted T cells, or PBMCs.

Authors' analysis steps: Researchers report that nucleated cell counts were estimated from reference gene primer amplification. Some clones are missing from TCRdb's copy, which holds only in-frame ones; the method was immunoSEQ multiplex PCR. The DNA gave D and trimming, while V, J and clone size come from that table. The sample includes approximately 100,000 clones, 81% of them seen just once. V was trimmed by 7 bases and J by 0 bases, leaving 12 bases between them. The CDR3 runs to 14 residues. The germline V gene has CDR1 LNHDA and CDR2 SQIVND (reference sequence). The V call is TRBV19, the J call TRBJ1-1; a possible D gene is TRBD1 (6 bases). Sequenced: peripheral blood. This receptor was taken from a woman of 80 years or more with acute or convalescent COVID-19. CDR3 residues: CASTTGFMNTEAFF. Here the CDR3 DNA reads TGTGCCAGTACTACAGGGTTCATGAACACTGAAGCTTTCTTT.